The 31 T cell receptor beta chains presented below share a single source sample, sequenced in a study of blood T cells in healthy people across ages. A second PCR, run for roughly 7 to 11 cycles, used a sample-barcoded 5' primer plus a J-beta primer mix. Via MiXCR, TCRdb re-called the 5' RACE reads, giving one row per CDR3 protein. The table lists over 1,200,000 distinct CDR3 sequences, approximately 63% of them singletons, with 6.5% to 8% in the top ten. The sequencing input was blood. Every receptor here comes from a man between 18 and 35 years old in good health.

CDR3 DNA sequence: TGTGCCAGCAGTCGGGGACTGATTAGGTCTCGGGACAATGAGCAGTTCTTC. Protein sequence: CASSRGLIRSRDNEQFF. This chain uses TRBV2 with TRBJ2-1; tentatively, D is TRBD2 (6 bases). There are 17 residues in the CDR3. V shed 5 bases and J shed 5 bases, with 22 bases lying between them. CDR1 is SNHLY, CDR2 FYNNEI, per germline.

This clonotype occurred a few times. J is TRBJ2-7 and V is TRBV29-1; 10 positions match TRBD1. Germline V gene data show CDR1 as SQVTM and CDR2 as ANQGSEA. The V and J ends lost 6 bases and 3 bases, in that order; junction bases with no gene match: 5. The CDR3 is made up of 13 amino acids. In DNA, the CDR3 is TGCAGCGTAATAAGGACAGGGGGCTACGAGCAGTACTTC. It is translated as CSVIRTGGYEQYF.

The chain has TRBV7-6 and TRBJ2-7; 9 nucleotides agree with TRBD2. Germline V gene lookup returns CDR1 SGHVS and CDR2 FNYEAQ. This CDR3 region has 16 residues. V lost 4 bases and J lost 0; bases outside the gene matches: 7. The CDR3 DNA is TGTGCCAGCAGCTCCAGCTATAGCGGGAGCTCCTACGAGCAGTACTTC. Translating gives CASSSSYSGSSYEQYF.

The J gene is TRBJ2-2, the V gene TRBV12-3 or TRBV12-4, with 7 bases fitting TRBD1. The V and J ends lost 6 bases and 3 bases, in that order; junction bases with no gene match: 4. The CDR3 contains 14 residues. The DNA for the CDR3 is TGTGCCAGCAGGTCGGGACAGCACACCGGGGAGCTGTTTTTT. Amino acid sequence: CASRSGQHTGELFF.

The sample holds one count of this clonotype. The chain joins TRBV27 to TRBJ1-1; D is unclear. Deletions cut 6 bases from V and 8 bases from J, with 13 bases between. CDR1 and CDR2 (germline): MNHEY, SMNVEV (reference sequence). This CDR3 spans 12 amino acids. The CDR3 loop is CASSPLGSEAFF. The DNA of the CDR3 is TGTGCCAGCAGCCCCTTAGGTTCAGAAGCTTTCTTT.

This clonotype has just a few counts. The rearrangement links TRBV12-3 or TRBV12-4 to TRBJ2-1; unclear D gene. The length of the CDR3 is 12 residues. Trimming shortened V by 3 bases and J by 7 bases, and 7 bases separated the two germline ends. CDR3 in DNA: TGTGCCAGCAGTTTTCCCAAAAATGAGCAGTTCTTC. Protein: CASSFPKNEQFF.

This chain links TRBV28 with TRBJ1-2; D unresolved. Per germline, CDR1 MDHEN and CDR2 SYDVKM. This CDR3 is built from 14 residues. Deletions cut 8 bases from V and 1 base from J, with 14 bases between. CDR3 in amino acids: CASSCVLNNYGYTF. CDR3 nucleotides: TGTGCCAGCTCCTGCGTGCTCAATAACTATGGCTACACCTTC.

V and J are TRBV29-1 and TRBJ2-7, with D unresolved. Per the germline V gene, CDR1 is SQVTM and CDR2 is ANQGSEA. This CDR3 region has 12 residues. V gave up 7 bases and J gave up 7 bases, with 17 bases separating them. The CDR3 sequence is CSAGSLNNEQYF. In DNA form, the CDR3 reads TGCAGCGCCGGATCCCTCAACAATGAGCAGTACTTC.

The gene calls are TRBV27 and TRBJ1-2; D call uncertain. This CDR3 has 16 amino acids. Per the germline V gene, CDR1 is MNHEY and CDR2 is SMNVEV (reference sequence). V was pared by 5 bases and J by 4 bases, with 20 bases between. CDR3 sequence reads: CASSRSRPSRGYGYTF. The CDR3 DNA sequence: TGTGCCAGCAGTCGGAGCCGGCCTTCCCGGGGCTATGGCTACACCTTC.

The chain links TRBV7-9 to TRBJ2-1; 8 positions agree with TRBD2. There are 15 residues in the CDR3. Germline-derived CDR1 and CDR2 are SEHNR and FQNEAQ (reference sequence). After removal of 6 bases from V and 10 bases from J, the junction contained 14 bases not matched to a gene. The CDR3 coding sequence is TGTGCCAGCAGTAATCGGACTAGCCTCCTGAGCGAGCAGTTCTTC. It yields the protein CASSNRTSLLSEQFF.

This clonotype was seen only once. The chain has TRBV12-3 or TRBV12-4 and TRBJ2-5; perhaps TRBD1 as D (6 bases). Trimming pared 3 bases from V and 3 bases from J, leaving 11 bases between. The CDR3 is 14 amino acids. The CDR3 reads CASSLRQDEETQYF. As DNA, the CDR3 is TGTGCCAGCAGTTTGAGACAGGACGAAGAGACCCAGTACTTC.

This sequence joins TRBV25-1 and TRBJ2-2; TRBD2 matches at 8 bases. The CDR3 has 15 residues. CDR1 and CDR2 (germline): MGHDK, SYGVNS. V lost 5 bases, J lost 5 bases, and 7 bases stayed unmatched. The CDR3 loop is CASSIPGLVTGELFF. CDR3 in DNA: TGTGCCAGCAGTATTCCGGGACTAGTTACCGGGGAGCTGTTTTTT.

This clonotype was counted only a few times. This chain uses TRBV29-1 with TRBJ2-2, with TRBD2 identical over 10 bases. Germline V CDR1 and CDR2: SQVTM, ANQGSEA. V lost 3 bases to trimming and J lost 5 bases; unmatched junction nucleotides: 6. The CDR3 totals 15 residues. The CDR3 here is CSVEGSGGITGELFF. DNA of the CDR3: TGCAGCGTTGAGGGTAGCGGGGGGATTACCGGGGAGCTGTTTTTT.

The V and J genes are TRBV20-1 and TRBJ1-5; no clear D. Germline assignment: CDR1 DFQATT and CDR2 SNEGSKA (reference sequence). Trimming stripped 1 base from V and 7 bases from J, with 8 bases between. The CDR3 is made up of 12 amino acids. The CDR3 DNA reads TGCAGTGCTAGAGGCTTGAGGCAGCCCCAGCATTTT. As protein: CSARGLRQPQHF.

This chain links TRBV4-1 with TRBJ1-5, with D perhaps matching TRBD1 (6 bases). There are 13 residues in the CDR3. Germline CDR1 is MGHRA and CDR2 is YSYEKL. V lost 5 bases and J lost 7, with 12 bases in between. The DNA for the CDR3 is TGCGCCAGCAGCGACACAGGGCGACAGCCCCAGCATTTT. Its protein product is CASSDTGRQPQHF.

This clonotype was observed a few times. The chain employs TRBV7-2 and TRBJ1-2; no firm D call. This CDR3 spans 15 amino acids. From germline, CDR1 is SGHTA and CDR2 FQGNSA. With 3 bases removed from V and 4 bases from J, the gap between germline ends came to 15 bases. The CDR3 is CASSFTGPDPYGYTF. The DNA for the CDR3 is TGTGCCAGCAGCTTCACCGGGCCAGACCCCTATGGCTACACCTTC.

The chain links TRBV11-2 to TRBJ2-4, with D uncertain. Trimming cost V 4 bases and J 6 bases, with 13 bases left between them. This CDR3 spans 14 amino acids. The germline CDR1 and CDR2 sequences are SGHAT and FQNNGV. CDR3 coding DNA: TGTGCCAGCAGCTCCCTGACGGAACGAAACATTCAGTACTTC. This encodes CASSSLTERNIQYF.

The chain couples TRBV7-2 to TRBJ2-3; D possibly corresponds to TRBD2 (7 bases). The CDR3 extends over 17 amino acids. The germline V gene has CDR1 SGHTA and CDR2 FQGNSA. The V gene lost 5 bases and the J gene lost 2 bases, with 20 bases spanning the gap. The CDR3 sequence: CASSTPGGGHYTDTQYF. The CDR3 bases are TGTGCCAGCAGCACACCTGGGGGGGGGCACTACACAGATACGCAGTATTTT.

A single count supports this clonotype. The chain combines TRBV20-1 with TRBJ1-5, with unresolved D. The germline V gene encodes CDR1 DFQATT and CDR2 SNEGSKA (reference sequence). There are 15 residues in the CDR3. V shed 5 bases and J shed 0 bases, with 14 bases lying between them. The CDR3 region is CSAVSRGFSNQPQHF. The CDR3 coding sequence is TGCAGTGCTGTCTCGAGAGGATTTAGCAATCAGCCCCAGCATTTT.

The rearrangement joins TRBV29-1 to TRBJ2-1; the D gene is possibly TRBD2 (7 bases). Per the germline V gene, CDR1 is SQVTM and CDR2 is ANQGSEA. The V and J ends lost 6 bases and 2 bases respectively, with 20 bases between them. There are 16 residues in the CDR3. The CDR3 coding sequence is TGCAGCGTCCAAGGGGGGGCAGGGATGCCCTACAATGAGCAGTTCTTC. This codes for CSVQGGAGMPYNEQFF.

This chain uses TRBV20-1 with TRBJ2-4, with D perhaps TRBD1 (6 bases). TRBJ2-7 matches the DNA end more closely, so the J call is doubtful. The germline V gene has CDR1 DFQATT and CDR2 SNEGSKA (reference sequence). CDR3 length: 13 residues. The CDR3 reads CSAMGQSQYEQYF. DNA of the CDR3: TGCAGTGCGATGGGACAATCTCAATACGAGCAGTACTTC.

There are a few counts of this clonotype. The V call is TRBV7-2, the J call TRBJ2-7; D remains unclear. This CDR3 is 15 amino acids long. Germline lookup yields CDR1 SGHTA and CDR2 FQGNSA. The germline V and J ends were trimmed by 1 base and 0 bases, with 10 bases remaining between them. CDR3 loop: CASSLVQASSYEQYF. Written as DNA, the CDR3 is TGTGCCAGCAGCTTAGTGCAGGCGAGCTCCTACGAGCAGTACTTC.

V is TRBV20-1 and J is TRBJ2-3; D might be TRBD1 or TRBD2, each matching 5 bases. V was pared by 6 bases and J by 3 bases, with 19 bases between. CDR3 length: 15 residues. Per germline, CDR1 DFQATT and CDR2 SNEGSKA (reference sequence). CDR3 loop: CSALRLGTPTDTQYF. The CDR3 coding sequence is TGCAGTGCGCTCCGGCTTGGGACCCCTACAGATACGCAGTATTTT.

The rearrangement joins TRBV28 to TRBJ1-6; a weak D match, TRBD1 (6 bases). Trimming took off 4 bases at V and 7 bases at J, with 11 bases between the two ends. This CDR3 spans 14 amino acids. Germline CDR1 reads MDHEN; CDR2 reads SYDVKM. This CDR3 reads CASSSWTANSPLHF. For the CDR3, the DNA is TGTGCCAGCAGTTCCTGGACAGCCAATTCACCCCTCCACTTT.

This sequence joins TRBV29-1 and TRBJ2-1; D possibly corresponds to TRBD1 (6 bases). The CDR3 contains 14 residues. The V and J ends lost 3 bases and 2 bases respectively, with 11 bases between them. Germline CDR1 SQVTM, CDR2 ANQGSEA. CDR3 amino acids: CSVDANRAYNEQFF. CDR3 in DNA: TGCAGCGTTGACGCGAACAGGGCCTACAATGAGCAGTTCTTC.

This clonotype has just a few counts. The chain carries TRBV18 and TRBJ1-1; no clear D. The V gene's germline CDR1 is KGHSH and CDR2 LQKENI. The CDR3 has 15 amino acids. The V gene lost 8 bases and the J gene lost 0 bases, with 16 bases spanning the gap. CDR3 sequence reads: CASALPNSVNTEAFF. CDR3 nucleotides: TGTGCCAGCGCATTACCCAACTCAGTGAACACTGAAGCTTTCTTT. Together with reference TRBV18 and TRBJ1-1, the CDR3 gives the full variable domain: NAGVMQNPRHLVRRRGQEARLRCSPMKGHSHVYWYRQLPEEGLKFMVYLQKENIIDESGMPKERFSAEFPKEGPSILRIQQVVRGDSAAYFCASALPNSVNTEAFFGQGTRLTVV.

This rearrangement joins TRBV29-1 to TRBJ2-3, with a tentative D call TRBD2 (7 bases). With 6 bases removed from V and 4 bases from J, the gap between germline ends came to 14 bases. The germline V gene encodes CDR1 SQVTM and CDR2 ANQGSEA. The CDR3 spans 13 residues. The CDR3 region has the DNA TGCAGCGTCGGGGGGCCAGTTCCAGATACGCAGTATTTT. It translates to CSVGGPVPDTQYF.

The V and J genes are TRBV7-6 and TRBJ1-5; no clear D gene. Trimming removed 3 bases from V and 0 bases from J, with 15 bases in between. Germline CDR1 SGHVS, CDR2 FNYEAQ. The CDR3 has 17 amino acids. CDR3: CASSLGEADYSNQPQHF. The CDR3 DNA reads TGTGCCAGCAGCTTGGGTGAGGCAGATTATAGCAATCAGCCCCAGCATTTT.

Of note for this clonotype: An end of the junction differs from the germline gene, which may be a read error. V usage is TRBV5-1 and J usage is TRBJ2-3; D is perhaps TRBD1 (6 bases). Germline V gene data show CDR1 as SGHRS and CDR2 as YFSETQ. The CDR3 is 15 residues long. CDR3 region: CASSFTGRTTDTQYF. In DNA form, the CDR3 reads TGTGCCAGCAGTTTCACAGGGCGGACCACAGATACGCAGTATTTT.

V is TRBV4-3 and J is TRBJ2-4; D uncertain. The CDR3 has 15 residues. V was pared by 0 bases and J by 13 bases, with 19 bases between. The germline V gene has CDR1 LGHNA and CDR2 YSLEER. CDR3: CASSQDPKGMREQYF. Written as DNA, the CDR3 is TGCGCCAGCAGCCAAGATCCGAAAGGTATGAGAGAGCAGTACTTC.

The rearrangement links TRBV6-5 to TRBJ2-1, with no clear D. V was clipped by 2 bases and J by 6 bases, with 8 bases between them. Germline assignment: CDR1 MNHEY and CDR2 SVGAGI. CDR3 length: 13 amino acids. CDR3 sequence: CASSYTDTNEQFF. CDR3 in DNA: TGTGCCAGCAGTTACACCGACACCAATGAGCAGTTCTTC.